This TCR beta chain was recovered during a study of CD8 T cells in ankylosing spondylitis. Study results and caveats: Ankylosing spondylitis blood seemed to carry a telltale TCR beta motif made of fewer than ten highly homologous variants.

This clonotype was recorded a few times. Its specificity is unknown. From the 5' RACE reads, TCRdb called clonotypes with MiXCR, one entry per CDR3 protein. Of about 800,000 distinct CDR3 sequences listed, 12% are singletons. The CDR3 covers 15 residues. V was clipped by 5 bases and J by 0 bases, with 14 bases between them. Germline V lookup: CDR1 SEHNR, CDR2 FQNEAQ (reference sequence). The sequence derives from a male donor with ankylosing spondylitis. The rearrangement joins TRBV7-9 to TRBJ2-7, with a weak D call TRBD2 (5 bases). The sample comprised blood, either unsorted or a sorted T cell fraction (not recorded which). The CDR3 DNA follows: TGTGCCAGCAGCCCCAAGACGGGGAGCTCCTACGAGCAGTACTTC. This gives the protein CASSPKTGSSYEQYF.